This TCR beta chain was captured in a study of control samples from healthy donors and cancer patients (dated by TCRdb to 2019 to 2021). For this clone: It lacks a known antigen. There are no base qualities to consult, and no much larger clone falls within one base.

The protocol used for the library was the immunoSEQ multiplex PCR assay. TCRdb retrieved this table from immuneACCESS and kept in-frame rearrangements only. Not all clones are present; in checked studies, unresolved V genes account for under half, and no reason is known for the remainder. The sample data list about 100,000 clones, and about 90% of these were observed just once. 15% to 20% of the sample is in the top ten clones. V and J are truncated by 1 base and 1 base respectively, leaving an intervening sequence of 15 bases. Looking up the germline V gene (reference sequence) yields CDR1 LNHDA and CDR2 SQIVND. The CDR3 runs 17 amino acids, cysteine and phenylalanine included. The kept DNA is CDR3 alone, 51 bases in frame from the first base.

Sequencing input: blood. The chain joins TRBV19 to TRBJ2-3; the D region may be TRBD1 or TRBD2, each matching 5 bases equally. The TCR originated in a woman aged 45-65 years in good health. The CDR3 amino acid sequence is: CASSIGIGASGTDTQYF. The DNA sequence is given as TGTGCCAGTAGTATAGGTATCGGGGCAAGTGGCACAGATACGCAGTATTTT.